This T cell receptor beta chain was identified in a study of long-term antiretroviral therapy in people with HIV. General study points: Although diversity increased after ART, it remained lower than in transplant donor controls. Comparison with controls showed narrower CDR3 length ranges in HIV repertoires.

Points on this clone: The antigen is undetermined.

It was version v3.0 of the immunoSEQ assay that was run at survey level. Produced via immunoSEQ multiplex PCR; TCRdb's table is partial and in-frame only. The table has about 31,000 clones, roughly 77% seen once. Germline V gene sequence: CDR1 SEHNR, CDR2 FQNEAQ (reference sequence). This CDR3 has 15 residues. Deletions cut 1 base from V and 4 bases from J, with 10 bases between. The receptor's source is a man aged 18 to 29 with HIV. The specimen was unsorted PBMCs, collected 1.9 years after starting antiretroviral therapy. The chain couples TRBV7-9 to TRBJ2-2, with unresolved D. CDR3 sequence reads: CASSLEPHGTGELFF. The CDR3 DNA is TGTGCCAGCAGCTTAGAACCCCACGGCACCGGGGAGCTGTTTTTT.